Listed here is a single T cell receptor beta chain. There is no known antigen for this receptor. No qualities accompany the bases; no much larger clone lies one base away. The cohort was made up of under 800 healthy bone marrow donors. Cohort members were all nominally healthy when sampled, although unrecorded immune exposures were likely present. The donor tested CMV seronegative and was one of the 352 seronegative cohort members. Every donor gave a peripheral blood sample, and the peripheral blood mononuclear cells from that sample were used for TCR beta sequencing. Genomic DNA extraction from the blood cell samples was performed with the Qiagen DNeasy Blood Extraction Kit. Counted from cysteine to phenylalanine, this CDR3 has 13 amino acids. Kept here is only the CDR3 DNA, which spans 39 bases and is read in frame from base 1. CDR1 SGHTA and CDR2 FQGNSA were looked up in the germline V gene. The source of the sample is a study of cytomegalovirus exposure and HLA in healthy donors (dated by TCRdb to about 2017). Some background on the complete study: An earlier analysis of under 600 of the donors reported 250 to 300 Gb of sequence data and 117 million unique TCR beta sequences from about 180 million T cells. Approximately 310 gigabases of sequencing data and approximately 80 million unique TCR sequences were included in an early release covering over 600 HLA-typed donors. Of the 300 to 450 genotyped donors, 65% to 90% were placed in the genetic ancestry cluster associated with self-reported Caucasian donors. The study aimed to test whether cataloging public T cell receptors could reveal signatures of past pathogen exposure. The T cell repertoires of several hundred subjects were profiled by immunosequencing and related to cytomegalovirus serostatus. Besides the first cohort of 550 to 750 subjects, a separate validation cohort made up of 90 to 150 different subjects was used. To predict cytomegalovirus infection status, the study brought together high-throughput TCR immunosequencing, statistical association of individual TCRs with disease status, and machine learning. In a later analysis, previously published TCR beta repertoires from 666 donors were re-analyzed and high-resolution HLA genotyping was added so that TCR occurrence patterns could be studied. The later analysis used no new phenotypic data to find candidate immune exposures, relying instead on TCR beta sequences and their occurrence across donors. To decide whether each TCR beta V gene segment behaved as functional or pseudogenic, an earlier analysis of some 570 of the donors relied on high-throughput TCR beta sequencing. Donor age, sex, ethnicity and CMV serostatus were compiled together with the repertoire data. A later genetic analysis took genome-wide SNP genotypes for about three fifths of the 666 donors and used that subset as a discovery cohort. Every discovery cohort repertoire had been produced on one sequencing platform. Class I and class II HLA loci were covered by the typing at four-digit resolution. Typing coverage varied by locus: roughly 620-640 donors for A, B, C, DRB1 and DQB1; approximately 500 for DQA1; 600 to 610 for DPA1; more than 450 for DPB1. A handful of DR-DQ haplotypes were handled as single units for association and clustering because linkage in the cohort was strong. On average, roughly 200,000 unique TCR beta nucleotide sequences were sequenced per donor among 398 genotyped donors of the cohort, with about 17% of those sequences being non-productive.

Study-wide conclusions, independent of this receptor: The classifier was reported to diagnose cytomegalovirus status with high specificity and sensitivity in both the original cohort and the validation cohort. A further reported finding was that TCR beta sequences accurately predicted the HLA-A and HLA-B alleles for most subjects in the first cohort. The earlier analysis of 587 of the donors excluded roughly 16 rarely observed V segments, including chromosome 9 orphons, because counts were too low. In a later analysis, most CMV-associated TCR beta chains were found to appear HLA-restricted, with HLA associations seemingly driven largely by CMV exposure. Correlated functional status among segregating V segments might reflect linkage disequilibrium, but an unknown experimental factor could not be ruled out. While some public TCRs were present in many individuals, most TCR sequences turned up only very rarely across donors. HLA typing was unavailable for some donors at each locus, so association tests used only the typed subset. In the study, around 150 TCR beta chains were listed as associated with cytomegalovirus. The presence/absence analyses assumed that sequencing depth was roughly uniform across donors, and that assumption may not be true. In vitro tests confirmed that a few of the cytomegalovirus-associated TCR beta chains recognize cytomegalovirus antigens. Some IMGT-functional V segments, including TRBV6-2 and TRBV6-3, could not be distinguished by the 87-base-pair reads and were therefore excluded. In a later analysis, TCR association rates were found to vary across HLA loci, with the most associated TCRs seen for DRB1 alleles and the fewest for HLA-C alleles. Strong co-occurrence of HLA alleles, especially DR and DQ, made assigning TCR associations to individual alleles difficult. Immune exposure information for the cohort was limited to CMV serostatus. According to a later analysis, parvovirus B19, influenza, CMV and Epstein-Barr virus appeared linked to several top co-occurrence clusters. An earlier analysis of approximately 600 of the donors showed that most TCR beta V segments appeared in productive rearrangements either about 87% or about 30% of the time, which broadly matched IMGT annotations. In a later genetic analysis, a missense DCLRE1C variant was associated with V-gene and J-gene trimming of TCR beta chains, and the association was replicated in an independent cohort. It was suggested by the authors that the approach could potentially be generalized to other disease states and immunological phenotypes. In a later genetic analysis, fewer N-insertions in productive TCRs were reported among donors in an Asian-associated ancestry cluster than the roughly 640-donor mean. This cohort had only TCR beta chains sequenced, and the lack of alpha or paired-chain data limited which features could be detected. A cluster of highly shared sequence variants was judged likely to be a technical artifact of the sequencing pipeline. Compared with equally common non-associated chains, HLA-associated TCR beta chains in a later analysis were more clonally expanded and had lower generation probabilities. At a false discovery rate of 0.05, a later analysis linked 16,951 TCR beta sequences to specific HLA alleles.

To prepare the library, the immunoSEQ multiplex PCR assay was applied. A mixture of 60 forward primers for TCR Vbeta segments and 13 reverse primers for TCR Jbeta segments was used in the multiplex PCR. Amplification of the CDR3 region of rearranged TCR beta genes was performed with a multiplex PCR assay on genomic DNA. Amplified TCR beta libraries were sequenced as 87-base-pair reads on the Illumina HiSeq System. For the original study's pipeline: A later analysis counted about 80 million unique TCR beta chains across the 550 to 800 repertoires, and 10 million to 12 million of these chains were shared by at least two donors. To remove PCR and sequencing errors, raw reads were error-corrected and collapsed into unique sequences using a nearest-neighbor algorithm that merged closely related sequences. Alignment of CDR3 sequences to IMGT reference sequences was used to assign V, D and J gene segments. For a sequence to be retained, a match of at least six nucleotides to both a V gene segment and a J gene segment was required. Rearrangements were classified as productive when the CDR3 lacked stop codons and remained in frame with V and J, and all other rearrangements were classified as non-productive. Following IMGT convention, CDR3 was defined as the stretch from the second conserved V-encoded cysteine up to the conserved J-encoded phenylalanine. The earlier analysis of 587 of the donors excluded sequences that lacked an unambiguous match to a single V gene segment. In an earlier analysis of more than 500 of the donors, a V segment was called functional when productive rearrangements were above 56.7%, and segregating when the standard deviation between donors exceeded 5%. To diagnose cytomegalovirus status from the catalog of TCR beta chain sequences, a statistical classification framework was built. In a later analysis, V and J genes were assigned by comparing TCR nucleotide sequences against IMGT/GENE-DB human TR gene sequences. The TCRdist pipeline was used in a later analysis to assign CDR3 sequences and most-parsimonious VDJ recombination scenarios. In a later analysis, each TCR beta chain was defined by its CDR3 amino acid sequence together with its V-gene family, and reads lacking a unique V-gene family were excluded. A later analysis removed 592 highly shared, low-generation-probability nucleotide sequences to deal with suspected cross-contamination and a sequencing artifact. In a later analysis, a clonal expansion index for each public chain was calculated from normalized within-repertoire ranks of inferred template counts. In a later analysis, generation probabilities were computed with a VDJ recombination model fitted to out-of-frame rearrangements, and the resulting probabilities were checked against IGoR. In a later analysis, hypergeometric tests were used to score TCR-TCR, TCR-HLA and TCR-CMV co-occurrence, with a repertoire-size bias correction applied to TCR pairs. False discovery rates were estimated in a later analysis by permuting HLA or CMV assignments 20 times. A later analysis grouped co-occurring TCRs with DBSCAN, adding TCRdist sequence similarity when clustering within HLA-allele-positive subsets. For co-occurrence clustering, repertoires with fewer than 30,000 or more than 120,000 public chains were excluded, along with about five repertoires with anomalous nucleotide sharing. TCRdb mirrors the immuneACCESS table, restricted to in-frame sequences. Some clones are absent from its copies; in checked studies, under half trace to an unresolved V gene, and the reason for the others is unknown. V, J and clone size are taken as reported in that table, and D and trimming were inferred from the DNA itself. For this sample the table gives 87,000 or so clones, of which 55% to 75% were detected only once. The ten largest make up 3.2% of the sample.

This TCR was recovered from a man in his 60s in good health and CMV-seronegative. The chain joins TRBV7-2 to TRBJ2-5, and possibly TRBD2, on 6 matching bases. The J call may be faulty, since TRBJ2-7 better matches the DNA end. The sample taken for sequencing was PBMCs. The CDR3 protein sequence reads: CASSPTSSYEQYF. The bases read TGTGCCAGCAGCCCCACTAGCAGCTACGAGCAGTACTTC.